This passage covers 3 T cell receptor delta chains from one sample sequenced in a study of γδ T cells in repeated Plasmodium falciparum infection. Bulk repertoires came from Vgamma9/Vdelta2+ or Vdelta2-negative gammadelta T cells flow-sorted from PBMC. TCRdb re-called the multiplex PCR reads via CATT. The data contain some 100,000 delta-chain clones, roughly 1.4% of them seen just once; the ten biggest clones take up 8.5% to 10%. Material for sequencing was gamma-delta T cells from blood. These TCRs come from a pool of human donors (malaria-infected and uninfected, not separated).

This clone came up a few times. The TCRdb protein comes from a much larger clone and disagrees with this DNA's translation at residue 18, likely due to a read error; the protein given here is derived from the DNA. The chain uses TRDV1 and TRDJ1; 12 bases fit TRDD3. Germline matching of the DNA provided the J gene here, since TCRdb leaves it blank. The CDR3 is made up of 26 amino acids. From germline, CDR1 is TSWWSYY and CDR2 QGS. Germline trimming cut 5 bases from V and 2 bases from J; bases unmatched to any gene: 36. The CDR3 DNA is TGTGCTCTTGGGAACAACCCGCCTTCCTACCTAATCTGGGGGATACGCGAGAGTGGGGAAACCGATAAACTCATCTTT. Its protein product is CALGNNPPSYLIWGIRESGETDKLIF.

Comments on this clone: TCRdb records a much larger clone's protein for this DNA, with a difference at residue 13 that likely arises from a read error; the protein given is the translation of the DNA. This rearrangement joins TRDV1 to TRDJ1; D is undetermined. No J gene was available from TCRdb, and it was assigned here by a germline match of the DNA. This CDR3 has 16 amino acids. Per the germline V gene, CDR1 is TSWWSYY and CDR2 is QGS. CDR3 sequence reads: CALGIRPVRNGDRLIF. CDR3 bases: TGTGCTCTTGGGATAAGACCCGTTAGGAACGGCGATAGACTCATCTTT.

This clone was seen only a few times. A read error likely explains this, since a far larger clone differs by one base. The same CDR3 can be traced to other DNA sequences in this sample. Written as DNA, the CDR3 is TGTGCTCTCGGGGAAGATCTTTTTCTGGGGGAAAATAAACTCATCTTT. Protein: CALGEDLFLGENKLIF. The chain combines TRDV1 with TRDJ1, with 8 bases lining up with TRDD3. Germline V gene lookup returns CDR1 TSWWSYY and CDR2 QGS. The CDR3 consists of 16 residues.